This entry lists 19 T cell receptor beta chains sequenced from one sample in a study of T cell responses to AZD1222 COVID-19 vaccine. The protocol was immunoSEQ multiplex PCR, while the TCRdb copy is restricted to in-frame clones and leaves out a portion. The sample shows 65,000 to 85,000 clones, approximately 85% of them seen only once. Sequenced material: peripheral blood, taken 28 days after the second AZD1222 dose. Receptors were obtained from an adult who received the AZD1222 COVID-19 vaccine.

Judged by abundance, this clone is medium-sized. CDR3 region: CASSQWGGAIPQNEQFF. For the CDR3, the DNA is TGTGCCAGCAGCCAATGGGGGGGGGCTATACCTCAGAATGAGCAGTTCTTC. The chain employs TRBV4-2 and TRBJ2-1; possibly TRBD2 for D (7 bases). The CDR3 runs 17 residues. Germline-derived CDR1 and CDR2 are LGHNA and YNFKEQ. V dropped 2 bases and J dropped 7 bases, with 21 bases sitting between them.

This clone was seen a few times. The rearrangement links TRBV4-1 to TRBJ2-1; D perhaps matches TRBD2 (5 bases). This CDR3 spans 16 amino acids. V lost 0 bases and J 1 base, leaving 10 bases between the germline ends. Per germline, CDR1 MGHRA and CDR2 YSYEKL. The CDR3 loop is CASSQDYRGSYNEQFF. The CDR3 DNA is TGCGCCAGCAGCCAAGATTACCGGGGATCCTACAATGAGCAGTTCTTC.

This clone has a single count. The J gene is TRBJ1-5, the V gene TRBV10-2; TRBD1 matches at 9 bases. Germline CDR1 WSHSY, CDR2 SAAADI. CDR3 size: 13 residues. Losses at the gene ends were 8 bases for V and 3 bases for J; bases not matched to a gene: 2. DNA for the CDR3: TGCGCCAGCGGGGACAGGGACAATCAGCCCCAGCATTTT. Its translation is CASGDRDNQPQHF.

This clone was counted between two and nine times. CDR3 sequence reads: CSVDSRTGYEQYF. DNA for the CDR3: TGCAGCGTTGACTCCAGGACCGGGTACGAGCAGTACTTC. The genes are TRBV29-1 and TRBJ2-7, with D unresolved. This CDR3 region has 13 residues. V lost 3 bases to trimming and J lost 4 bases, with 13 bases between them. Looked up from germline, CDR1 is SQVTM and CDR2 is ANQGSEA.

The CDR3 is CASSQWAGTGNSPLHF. The CDR3 nucleotides are TGCGCCAGCAGCCAATGGGCCGGGACAGGGAATTCACCCCTCCACTTT. The rearrangement joins TRBV4-1 to TRBJ1-6, with TRBD1 matching over 9 bases. Germline CDR1 and CDR2: MGHRA and YSYEKL. This CDR3 contains 16 residues. V trimming: 2 bases; J trimming: 7 bases; junction bases outside the gene matches: 6.

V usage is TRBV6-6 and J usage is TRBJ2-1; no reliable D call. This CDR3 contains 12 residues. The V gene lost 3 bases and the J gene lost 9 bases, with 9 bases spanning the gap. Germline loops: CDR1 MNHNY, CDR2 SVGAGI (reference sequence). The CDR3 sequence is CASSYGVGEQFF. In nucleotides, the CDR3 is TGTGCCAGCAGTTATGGCGTCGGTGAGCAGTTCTTC.

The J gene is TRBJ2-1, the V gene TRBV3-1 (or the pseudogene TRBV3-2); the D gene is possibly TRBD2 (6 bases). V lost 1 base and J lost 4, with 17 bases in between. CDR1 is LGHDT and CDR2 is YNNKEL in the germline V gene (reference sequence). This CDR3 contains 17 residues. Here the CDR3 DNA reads TGTGCCAGCAGCCAAGTTTCGGGCGTCGGGGGATACAATGAGCAGTTCTTC. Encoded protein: CASSQVSGVGGYNEQFF.

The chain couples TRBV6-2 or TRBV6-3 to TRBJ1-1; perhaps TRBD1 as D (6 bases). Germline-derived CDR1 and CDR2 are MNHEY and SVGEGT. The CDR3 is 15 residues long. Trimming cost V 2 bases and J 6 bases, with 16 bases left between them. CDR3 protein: CASSYNWAGEAEAFF. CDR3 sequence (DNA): TGTGCCAGCAGTTACAACTGGGCAGGGGAAGCTGAAGCTTTCTTT.

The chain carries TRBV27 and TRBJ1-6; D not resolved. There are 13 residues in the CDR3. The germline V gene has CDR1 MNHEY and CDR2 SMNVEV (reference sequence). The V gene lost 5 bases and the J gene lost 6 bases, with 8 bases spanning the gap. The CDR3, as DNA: TGTGCCAGCAGTGCCGGACTTAATTCACCCCTCCACTTT. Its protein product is CASSAGLNSPLHF.

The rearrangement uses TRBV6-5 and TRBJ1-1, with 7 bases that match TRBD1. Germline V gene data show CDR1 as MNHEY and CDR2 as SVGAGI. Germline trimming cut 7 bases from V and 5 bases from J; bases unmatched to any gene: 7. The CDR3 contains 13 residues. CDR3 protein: CASMVQGRTEAFF. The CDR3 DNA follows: TGTGCCAGCATGGTACAGGGGAGGACTGAAGCTTTCTTT.

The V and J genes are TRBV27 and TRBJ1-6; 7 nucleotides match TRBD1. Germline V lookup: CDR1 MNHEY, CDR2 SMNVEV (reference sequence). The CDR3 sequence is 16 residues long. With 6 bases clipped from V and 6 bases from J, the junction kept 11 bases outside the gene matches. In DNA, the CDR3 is TGTGCCAGCAGAAAACAGGGGAGGGGACTTAATTCACCCCTCCACTTT. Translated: CASRKQGRGLNSPLHF.

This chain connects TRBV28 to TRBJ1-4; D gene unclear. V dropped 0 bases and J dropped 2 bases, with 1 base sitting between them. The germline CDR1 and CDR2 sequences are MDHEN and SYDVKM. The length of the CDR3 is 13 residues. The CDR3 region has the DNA TGTGCCAGCAGTTTATGGACTAATGAAAAACTGTTTTTT. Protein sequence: CASSLWTNEKLFF.

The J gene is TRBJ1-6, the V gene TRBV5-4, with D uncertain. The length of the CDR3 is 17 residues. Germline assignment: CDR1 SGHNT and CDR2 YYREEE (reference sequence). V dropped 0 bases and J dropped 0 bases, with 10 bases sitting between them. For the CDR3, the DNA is TGTGCCAGCAGCTTGGGCGGGGATCCCTCCTATAATTCACCCCTCCACTTT. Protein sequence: CASSLGGDPSYNSPLHF.

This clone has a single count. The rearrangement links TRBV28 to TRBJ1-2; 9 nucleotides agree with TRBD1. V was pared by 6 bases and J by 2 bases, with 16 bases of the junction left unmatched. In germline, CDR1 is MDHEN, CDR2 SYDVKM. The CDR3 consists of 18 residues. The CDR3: CASSTHTGQGPFNYGYTF. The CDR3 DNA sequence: TGTGCCAGCAGCACCCATACGGGACAGGGCCCCTTCAACTATGGCTACACCTTC.

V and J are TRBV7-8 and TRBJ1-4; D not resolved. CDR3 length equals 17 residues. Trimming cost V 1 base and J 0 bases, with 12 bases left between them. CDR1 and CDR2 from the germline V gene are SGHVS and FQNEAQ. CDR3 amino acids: CASSLGARRTTNEKLFF. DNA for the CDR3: TGTGCCAGCAGCTTAGGGGCTCGGAGGACAACTAATGAAAAACTGTTTTTT.

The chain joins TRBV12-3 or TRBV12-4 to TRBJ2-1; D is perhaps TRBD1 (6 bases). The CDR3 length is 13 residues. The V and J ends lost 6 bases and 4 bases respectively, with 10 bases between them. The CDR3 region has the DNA TGTGCCAGCAGCGGACAGATTTACAATGAGCAGTTCTTC. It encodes CASSGQIYNEQFF.

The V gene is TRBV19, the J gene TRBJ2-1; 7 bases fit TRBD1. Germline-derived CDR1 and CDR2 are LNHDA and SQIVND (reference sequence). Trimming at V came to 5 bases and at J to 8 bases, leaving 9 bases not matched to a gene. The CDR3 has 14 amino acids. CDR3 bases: TGTGCCAGTAGTTTAAACAGGGGAGAGGATGAGCAGTTCTTC. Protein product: CASSLNRGEDEQFF.

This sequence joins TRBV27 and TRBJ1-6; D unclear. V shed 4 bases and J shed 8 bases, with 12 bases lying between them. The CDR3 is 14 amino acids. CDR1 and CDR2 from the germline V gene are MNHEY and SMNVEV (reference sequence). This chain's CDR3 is CASSSGGGYSPLHF. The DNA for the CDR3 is TGTGCCAGCAGTTCGGGCGGTGGGTATTCACCCCTCCACTTT.

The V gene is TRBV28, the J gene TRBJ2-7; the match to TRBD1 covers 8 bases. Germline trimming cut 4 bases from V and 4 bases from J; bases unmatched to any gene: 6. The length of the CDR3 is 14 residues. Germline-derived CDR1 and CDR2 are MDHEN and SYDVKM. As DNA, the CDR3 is TGTGCCAGCAGTTCAGGGGGCTCCTTTTACGAGCAGTACTTC. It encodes CASSSGGSFYEQYF.